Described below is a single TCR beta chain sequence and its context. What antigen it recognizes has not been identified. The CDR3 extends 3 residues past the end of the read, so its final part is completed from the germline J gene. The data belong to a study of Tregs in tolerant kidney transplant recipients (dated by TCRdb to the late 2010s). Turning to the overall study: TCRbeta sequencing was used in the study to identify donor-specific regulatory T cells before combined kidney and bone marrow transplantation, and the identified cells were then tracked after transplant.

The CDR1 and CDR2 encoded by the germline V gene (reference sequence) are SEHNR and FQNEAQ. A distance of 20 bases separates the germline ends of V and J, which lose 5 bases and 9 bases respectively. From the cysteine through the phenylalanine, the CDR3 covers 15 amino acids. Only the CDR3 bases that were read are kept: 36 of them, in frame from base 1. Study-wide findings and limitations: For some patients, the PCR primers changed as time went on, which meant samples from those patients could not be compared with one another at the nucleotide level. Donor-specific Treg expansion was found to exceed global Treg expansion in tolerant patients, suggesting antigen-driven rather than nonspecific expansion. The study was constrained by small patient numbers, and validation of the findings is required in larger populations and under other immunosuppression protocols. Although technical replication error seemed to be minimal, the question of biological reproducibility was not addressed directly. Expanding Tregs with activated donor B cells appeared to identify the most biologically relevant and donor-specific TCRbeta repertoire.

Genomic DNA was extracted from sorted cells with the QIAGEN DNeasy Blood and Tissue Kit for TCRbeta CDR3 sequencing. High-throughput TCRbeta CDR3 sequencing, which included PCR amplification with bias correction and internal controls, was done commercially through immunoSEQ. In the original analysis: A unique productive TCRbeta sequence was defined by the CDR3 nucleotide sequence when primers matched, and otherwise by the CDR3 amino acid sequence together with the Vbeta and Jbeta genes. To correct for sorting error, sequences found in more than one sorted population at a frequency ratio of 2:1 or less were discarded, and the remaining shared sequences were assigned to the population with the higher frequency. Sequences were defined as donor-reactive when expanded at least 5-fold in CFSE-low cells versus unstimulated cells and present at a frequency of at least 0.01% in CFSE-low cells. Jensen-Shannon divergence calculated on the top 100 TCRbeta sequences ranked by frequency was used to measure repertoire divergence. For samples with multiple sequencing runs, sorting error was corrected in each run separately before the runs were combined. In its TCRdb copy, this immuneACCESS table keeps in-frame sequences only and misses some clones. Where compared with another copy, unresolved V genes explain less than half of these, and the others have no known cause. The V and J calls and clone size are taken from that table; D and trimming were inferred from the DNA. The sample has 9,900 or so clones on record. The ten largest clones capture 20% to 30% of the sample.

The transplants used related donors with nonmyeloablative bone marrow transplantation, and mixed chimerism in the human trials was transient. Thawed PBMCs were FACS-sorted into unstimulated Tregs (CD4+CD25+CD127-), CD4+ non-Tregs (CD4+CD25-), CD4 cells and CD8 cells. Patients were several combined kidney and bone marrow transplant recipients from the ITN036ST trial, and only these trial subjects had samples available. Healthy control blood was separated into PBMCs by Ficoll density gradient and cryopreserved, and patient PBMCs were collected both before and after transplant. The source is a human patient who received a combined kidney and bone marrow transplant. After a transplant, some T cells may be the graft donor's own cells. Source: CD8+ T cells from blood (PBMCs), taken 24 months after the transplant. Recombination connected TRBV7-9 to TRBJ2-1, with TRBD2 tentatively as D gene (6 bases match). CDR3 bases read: TGTGCCAGCAGCCCCGTTGGGGGGAGTGTGGGTGAG. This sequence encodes CASSPVGGSVGE. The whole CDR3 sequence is CASSPVGGSVGEQFF.